These T cell receptor beta chains were read from a single sample in a study of CD8+ T cells in alopecia areata. The method was immunoSEQ multiplex PCR; TCRdb's version includes in-frame clones alone and lacks a portion of them. The sample lists approximately 200,000 clones, roughly three fifths occurring once. The sample was CD4+ T cells sorted from blood, taken at week 4, from a patient treated with tofacitinib. These TCRs come from a human donor with alopecia areata. Both conserved end residues are part of each CDR3. The D gene is left open where the match is weak. The size field is filled for only some rows; it gives once, few, many or a size class.

clone size	J gene	V gene	D gene	CDR3 DNA	CDR3 protein
.	TRBJ2-1	TRBV11-2	TRBD2	TGTGCCAGCAGCTTAAAGTCCGGGAGGGGGAATGAGCAGTTCTTC	CASSLKSGRGNEQFF
.	TRBJ2-5	TRBV11-2	.	TGTGCCAGCAGCCCCGTAGGGCTCCTCCAAGAGACCCAGTACTTC	CASSPVGLLQETQYF
once	TRBJ2-7	TRBV2	.	TGTGCCAGCAGGGTGACAGCCTACGAGCAGTACTTC	CASRVTAYEQYF
.	TRBJ1-4	TRBV30	.	TGTGCCTGGAATCGCCCCCCTAATGAAAAACTGTTTTTT	CAWNRPPNEKLFF
few	TRBJ2-1	TRBV7-8	.	TGTGCCAGCAGCTTCACAGGGAGCAGCTACAATGAGCAGTTCTTC	CASSFTGSSYNEQFF
few	TRBJ2-7	TRBV19	.	TGTGCCAGTAGCGGAGTCTCATGGGGCGAGCAGTACTTC	CASSGVSWGEQYF
.	TRBJ2-7	TRBV7-2	TRBD1	TGTGCCAGCAGCTTAGACGGGACAGCCTTTTACGAGCAGTACTTC	CASSLDGTAFYEQYF
.	TRBJ1-5	TRBV29-1	.	TGCAGCGTTGAAAAGGGGGAGGGCAATCAGCCCCAGCATTTT	CSVEKGEGNQPQHF
.	TRBJ1-2	TRBV29-1	.	TGCAGCGTAGAGAGGGGGTATGGCTACACCTTC	CSVERGYGYTF
few	TRBJ1-1	TRBV10-3	.	TGTGCCATCGGCGGACAGTTGAACACTGAAGCTTTCTTT	CAIGGQLNTEAFF
once	TRBJ2-4	TRBV29-1	TRBD1	TGCAGCGCCGCGGACAGGGAGGACATTCAGTACTTC	CSAADREDIQYF
.	TRBJ2-1	TRBV6-5	TRBD2	TGTGCCAGCCAGCGGGGAAATGAGCAGTTCTTC	CASQRGNEQFF
.	TRBJ1-6	TRBV5-1	TRBD1	TGCGCCAGCAGCCCAAGACAGGGTTCCAGTTCACCCCTCCACTTT	CASSPRQGSSSPLHF
.	TRBJ2-2	TRBV29-1	.	TGCAGCGTTGGGGGCACCGGGGAGCTGTTTTTT	CSVGGTGELFF
.	TRBJ1-5	TRBV5-1	.	TGCGCCAGCAGCCCGGAGCCAGGGAGCAATCAGCCCCAGCATTTT	CASSPEPGSNQPQHF
few	TRBJ2-5	TRBV4-3	.	TGCGCCAGCAGCCAAGATAAGGGGTCAGAAGAGACCCAGTACTTC	CASSQDKGSEETQYF
once	TRBJ1-1	TRBV15	TRBD1	TGTGCCACCAGGAAAACAGGGGGCAGGGGGAACACTGAAGCTTTCTTT	CATRKTGGRGNTEAFF
.	TRBJ2-1	TRBV11-2	.	TGTGCCAGCAGGAATCGTTTTCATGAGCAGTTCTTC	CASRNRFHEQFF
.	TRBJ1-2	TRBV4-1	TRBD1	TGCGCCAGCAGCTATCAGACAGGGGAAGGAGGCTACACCTTC	CASSYQTGEGGYTF
.	TRBJ2-7	TRBV2	TRBD1	TGTGCCAGCAGTCGGGACAGGGGGAGCAACGAGCAGTACTTC	CASSRDRGSNEQYF
.	TRBJ1-4	TRBV30	TRBD1	TGTGCCTGGAGCAGGGGGGGGACTAATGAAAAACTGTTTTTT	CAWSRGGTNEKLFF
few	TRBJ1-5	TRBV19	.	TGTGCCAGTAGCATATCGGTTCTGGGGGGTCAGCCCCAGCATTTT	CASSISVLGGQPQHF
.	TRBJ1-1	TRBV30	.	TGTGCAGAATCTGGGGGGAACACTGAAGCTTTCTTT	CAESGGNTEAFF
.	TRBJ1-1	TRBV5-4	.	TGTGCCAGCAGCTTGGGATTCAACCAGGAGAACACTGAAGCTTTCTTT	CASSLGFNQENTEAFF
.	TRBJ2-1	TRBV4-2	.	TGTGCCAGCAGCCAAGATGCCCCCCCGGGGGCGAGGGATGAGCAGTTCTTC	CASSQDAPPGARDEQFF
few	TRBJ2-5	TRBV7-6	TRBD1	TGTGCCAGCAGCTTAGGGTCCGGACAGGGTCAAGAGACCCAGTACTTC	CASSLGSGQGQETQYF
few	TRBJ2-5	TRBV7-2	TRBD2	TGTGCCAGCAGCTTAGCTCCTCCCAGACTAGCGGGGGACCTACAAGAGACCCAGTACTTC	CASSLAPPRLAGDLQETQYF
.	TRBJ2-2	TRBV4-3	TRBD1	TGCGCCAGCAGCCAACCTGGACAGGGAACGAACACCGGGGAGCTGTTTTTT	CASSQPGQGTNTGELFF
few	TRBJ2-5	TRBV29-1	.	TGCAGCGTTGGAGGCCGGGCCCAAGAGACCCAGTACTTC	CSVGGRAQETQYF
.	TRBJ1-1	TRBV5-4	.	TGTGCCAGCAGCCCGGACACAGGGTTGAACACTGAAGCTTTCTTT	CASSPDTGLNTEAFF
.	TRBJ2-6	TRBV5-1	.	TGCGCCAGCAGCTTGGATAGTGGGGCCAACGTCCTGACTTTC	CASSLDSGANVLTF
once	TRBJ2-5	TRBV5-4	TRBD2	TGTGCCAGCAGCCACGGGACTAGCGGGGGGGAAGAGACCCAGTACTTC	CASSHGTSGGEETQYF
.	TRBJ2-7	TRBV27	.	TGTGCCAGCAGTTTAGGCGGACGGACAATCTACGAGCAGTACTTC	CASSLGGRTIYEQYF
few	TRBJ2-1	TRBV29-1	.	TGCAGCGTCGAAAATGGGGATGAGCAGTTCTTC	CSVENGDEQFF
.	TRBJ1-1	TRBV4-3	TRBD1	TGCGCCAGCAGCCAAGCAGGGGGACGCACTGAAGCTTTCTTT	CASSQAGGRTEAFF
.	TRBJ1-6	TRBV5-1	.	TGCGCCAGCAGCTTGGGGGCAGTTAATTCACCCCTCCACTTT	CASSLGAVNSPLHF
.	TRBJ2-3	TRBV5-1	TRBD1	TGCGCCAGCAGCGCCGGGACAGGGGGTGATACGCAGTATTTT	CASSAGTGGDTQYF
.	TRBJ2-5	TRBV4-1	TRBD1	TGCGCCAGCAGCCAACAGGGGGCCCAGTACTTC	CASSQQGAQYF
few	TRBJ1-1	TRBV4-2	TRBD1	TGTGCCAGCAGCCCCCTTGGACAGGGCACTGAAGCTTTCTTT	CASSPLGQGTEAFF
.	TRBJ2-5	TRBV30	.	TGTGCCTGGAGCCCTATTGGGGAGACCCAGTACTTC	CAWSPIGETQYF
.	TRBJ2-7	TRBV29-1	.	TGCAGCGTTGTGGGGCTGATCCCCTACGAGCAGTACTTC	CSVVGLIPYEQYF
.	TRBJ2-7	TRBV28	TRBD2	TGTGCCAGCCTAGCGGGCGGGGGGCACTCCTACGAGCAGTACTTC	CASLAGGGHSYEQYF
.	TRBJ2-5	TRBV29-1	TRBD2	TGCAGCGTTCTTCCGGGACTAGCGGACCAAGAGACCCAGTACTTC	CSVLPGLADQETQYF
once	TRBJ2-3	TRBV15	.	TGTGCCACCAGCACCCGGGTTGGAGAAGATACGCAGTATTTT	CATSTRVGEDTQYF
.	TRBJ2-2	TRBV15	.	TGTGCCACCAGCAGAGATCGAAGGGAGAACGGGGAGCTGTTTTTT	CATSRDRRENGELFF
once	TRBJ1-5	TRBV29-1	TRBD1	TGCAGCGTTGTTGGTACAGGGGGAAGCAATCAGCCCCAGCATTTT	CSVVGTGGSNQPQHF
once	TRBJ1-2	TRBV30	TRBD1	TGTGCCCTACGATACAAGACAGGGGGCTTAGGTGGCTACACCTTC	CALRYKTGGLGGYTF
.	TRBJ2-1	TRBV28	.	TGTGCCAGCAGTTTAAGGTGGGAGGCGTTCTTC	CASSLRWEAFF
.	TRBJ2-3	TRBV4-2	.	TGTGCCAGCAGCCAAGATCTTGCTGCGGGGGCGCCGTCGCAGTATTTT	CASSQDLAAGAPSQYF